This T cell receptor beta chain is from a study of T cells in Graves' hyperthyroidism and ophthalmopathy. Template material for amplifying TCR beta CDR3 regions consisted of RNA transcripts. TCR CDR3 regions were first amplified by RT-PCR with HTBI primers. TCRdb reprocessed the multiplex PCR reads via MiXCR and lists one record per CDR3 protein. This sample yields some 570,000 distinct CDR3 sequences, of which around 14% are seen a single time; roughly 7.1% belongs to the top ten. This clonotype was seen many times. Its target is unknown. Germline values: CDR1 SQVTM, CDR2 ANQGSEA. The CDR3 is made up of 15 amino acids. V was clipped by 0 bases and J by 8 bases; unmatched bases: 9. Overall study findings and caveats: In validation, the model predicted ophthalmopathy. These predictions came a median roughly 6.5 months before onset.

Reasons for excluding patients were uncontrolled infection, other autoimmune disease, pregnancy or lactation. The chain combines TRBV29-1 with TRBJ2-1, with 8 bases identical to TRBD2. The sample consisted of blood. The sequence derives from a woman aged 18-29 years with Graves' ophthalmopathy. In nucleotides, the CDR3 is TGCAGCGTTGAAGAGCGGGAGGTCTACATGGATGAGCAGTTCTTC. Protein sequence: CSVEEREVYMDEQFF.